This T cell receptor (beta chain) was profiled in a study of T cell responses to AZD1222 COVID-19 vaccine. Overall study results and limits: It was only 6 or 7 AZD1222 recipients who were seropositive at baseline. Elevations in Spike-specific TCR breadth and depth followed administration of two AZD1222 doses. Scientists sampled the repertoires only once the peak T cell response had passed.

The table came from immunoSEQ multiplex PCR; TCRdb's copy has only in-frame clones and leaves some out. This sample has under 150,000 clones, with 80% to 90% found just once. Concerning this clone itself: The antigen is unknown.

V dropped 4 bases and J dropped 7 bases, with 20 bases sitting between them. The germline V gene has CDR1 MNHNS and CDR2 SASEGT. The CDR3 covers 17 residues. The sequence came from an adult in good health. The chain employs TRBV6-1 and TRBJ1-6; D gene ambiguous. The starting material was peripheral blood, obtained on day 0 of MenACWY control vaccination. CDR3 residues: CASSGSPGPGLNSPLHF. The CDR3 region has the DNA TGTGCCAGCAGTGGGAGTCCGGGTCCCGGATTAAATTCACCCCTCCACTTT.